This T cell receptor beta chain was retrieved from a study of human thymus T cells. Study-wide results and limits: In unrelated individuals, thymic repertoires overlapped highly, according to related research.

Trimming took 6 bases from V and 2 from J; bases not matched to a gene: 11. CDR3 length: 16 amino acids. Details on this clone: The antigen remains undetermined.

Some clones are missing from TCRdb's copy, which holds only in-frame ones; the method was immunoSEQ multiplex PCR. The sample shows about 78,000 clones, approximately 96% of them seen only once. Corrective heart surgery yielded the resections from which the thymus tissue came. Infants served as donors; they were healthy and Finnish and were having corrective surgery for congenital heart defects. The specimen was thymus tissue. This rearrangement joins TRBV5-3 to TRBJ2-3; 8 nucleotides line up with TRBD2. TRBV5-3 is reported as an ORF; its role is uncertain. The source is a boy under two years old with a congenital heart defect but otherwise immunologically healthy. For the CDR3, the DNA is TGTGCCAGAACCTCATGCGGGGGGCCCTTCACAGATACGCAGTATTTT. Its translation: CARTSCGGPFTDTQYF.